The 19 T cell receptor beta chains below were found in one sample sequenced in a study of T-cell memory formation after mild COVID-19. Using its own MiXCR run on the 5' RACE reads, TCRdb lists one record per CDR3 protein. The sample carries 25,000 to 35,000 distinct CDR3 sequences, roughly 20% recorded once. The sequencing input was PBMCs or a T cell subset sorted from them (not recorded which). These receptors all stem from an adult who had mild COVID-19 (a few samples of this study predate the infection). Cell type and time point are not known.

The sample holds many counts of this clonotype. The chain employs TRBV7-3 and TRBJ2-3; D gene unclear. There are 14 residues in the CDR3. Germline V lookup: CDR1 SGHTA, CDR2 FQGTGA. Trimming shortened V by 2 bases and J by 1 base, and 7 bases separated the two germline ends. This CDR3 reads CASSLGVRTDTQYF. As DNA, the CDR3 is TGTGCCAGCAGCTTAGGGGTCCGCACAGATACGCAGTATTTT.

This clonotype was detected many times. The V call is TRBV25-1, the J call TRBJ1-4; TRBD1 matches at 11 bases. With V trimmed by 6 bases and J by 7 bases, 10 bases remained unmatched. CDR1 is MGHDK and CDR2 is SYGVNS in the germline V gene. The CDR3 length is 16 residues. CDR3 amino acids: CASRRSGTGGVEKLFF. CDR3 DNA: TGTGCCAGCAGAAGATCCGGGACAGGGGGTGTTGAAAAACTGTTTTTT.

J is TRBJ2-7 and V is TRBV19; D possibly corresponds to TRBD1 (5 bases). CDR1 LNHDA and CDR2 SQIVND come from the germline V gene (reference sequence). The CDR3 runs to 13 residues. V lost 1 base, J lost 4 bases, and 8 bases lay in between. CDR3 bases: TGTGCCAGTAGTATAGGACAGAAATACGAGCAGTACTTC. Encoded protein: CASSIGQKYEQYF.

In this sample, this clonotype turned up many times. J is TRBJ2-1 and V is TRBV20-1; 7 bases fit TRBD2. V shed 6 bases and J 7 bases; nucleotides not matched to a gene: 9. CDR3 length: 13 residues. The germline CDR1 and CDR2 sequences are DFQATT and SNEGSKA (reference sequence). The chain's CDR3 is CSANQAGMNEQFF. The CDR3, as DNA: TGCAGTGCAAACCAAGCGGGAATGAATGAGCAGTTCTTC.

This clonotype was counted at least ten times. V is TRBV24-1 and J is TRBJ2-7, with 10 positions matching TRBD2. In germline, CDR1 is KGHDR, CDR2 SFDVKD. V was clipped by 5 bases and J by 2 bases; unmatched bases: 5. The CDR3 spans 15 residues. The CDR3 is CATSAWTSGTYEQYF. The DNA of the CDR3 is TGTGCCACCAGTGCATGGACTAGCGGCACCTACGAGCAGTACTTC.

Only a few counts were recorded for this clonotype. The chain carries TRBV7-9 and TRBJ1-1, with D tentatively TRBD1 (5 bases). Deletions cut 2 bases from V and 1 base from J, with 11 bases between. The V gene's germline CDR1 is SEHNR and CDR2 FQNEAQ (reference sequence). The CDR3 runs 15 residues. The CDR3 nucleotides are TGTGCCAGCAGCTTATACGCCAGGGAGAACACTGAAGCTTTCTTT. Protein: CASSLYARENTEAFF.

There are many counts of this clonotype. The chain uses TRBV29-1 and TRBJ1-4, with TRBD1 as a possible D gene (6 bases). Germline V gene lookup returns CDR1 SQVTM and CDR2 ANQGSEA. V was clipped by 4 bases and J by 6 bases, with 12 bases between them. This CDR3 is 13 amino acids long. The CDR3 here is CSVGGGSDEKLFF. For the CDR3, the DNA is TGCAGCGTTGGTGGGGGCTCCGATGAAAAACTGTTTTTT.

This clonotype was detected ten times or more. The CDR3 is CATRMRGSSYEQYF. CDR3 bases: TGTGCCACCCGAATGCGGGGTTCCAGCTACGAGCAGTACTTC. The rearrangement links TRBV15 to TRBJ2-7; D might be TRBD2 (6 bases). Per the germline V gene, CDR1 is LNHNV and CDR2 is YYDKDF (reference sequence). CDR3 length equals 14 residues. Trimming left V 8 bases short and J 3 bases short, with 17 bases between. The full variable domain, completed using reference TRBV15 and TRBJ2-7, is DAMVIQNPRYQVTQFGKPVTLSCSQTLNHNVMYWYQQKSSQAPKLLFHYYDKDFNNEADTPDNFQSRRPNTSFCFLDIRSPGLGDTAMYLCATRMRGSSYEQYFGPGTRLTVT.

The rearrangement joins TRBV19 to TRBJ1-4; 8 nucleotides match TRBD1. Trimming cost V 5 bases and J 14 bases; bases outside gene matches: 13. This CDR3 comprises 14 residues. The germline gives CDR1 LNHDA, CDR2 SQIVND (reference sequence). The CDR3 loop reads CASSSAPRGPGLFF. DNA of the CDR3: TGTGCCAGTAGTTCCGCCCCCAGGGGGCCAGGGCTGTTTTTT.

This clonotype occurred many times. The chain is built from TRBV11-2 and TRBJ1-6; the match to TRBD1 covers 7 bases. The CDR3 has 15 amino acids. Germline V CDR1 and CDR2: SGHAT, FQNNGV. Losses at the gene ends were 5 bases for V and 7 bases for J; bases not matched to a gene: 8. The CDR3 is CASSQNRGLNSPLHF. In DNA, the CDR3 is TGTGCCAGCAGCCAAAACAGGGGACTCAATTCACCCCTCCACTTT.

In its sample, this clonotype was seen many times. This chain links TRBV7-6 with TRBJ1-4; unclear D gene. This CDR3 region has 12 residues. From germline, CDR1 is SGHVS and CDR2 FNYEAQ. Trimming took 3 bases from V and 5 from J, leaving 4 bases between them. This CDR3 reads CASSFGNEKLFF. CDR3 in DNA: TGTGCCAGCAGCTTCGGGAATGAAAAACTGTTTTTT.

The chain joins TRBV4-1 to TRBJ2-5; D unresolved. In germline, CDR1 is MGHRA, CDR2 YSYEKL. The V end was cut by 4 bases, the J end by 4 bases, with 10 bases between. This CDR3 region has 13 residues. DNA of the CDR3: TGCGCCAGCAGCCGCGACCCGAGAGAGACCCAGTACTTC. It translates to CASSRDPRETQYF.

This clonotype has a count of ten or more. This chain uses TRBV7-2 with TRBJ2-1; 9 nucleotides match TRBD2. This CDR3 is built from 15 residues. CDR1 is SGHTA, CDR2 FQGNSA, per germline. Germline trimming cut 2 bases from V and 3 bases from J; bases unmatched to any gene: 2. CDR3 in amino acids: CASSLSGGIYNEQFF. In DNA, the CDR3 is TGTGCCAGCAGCTTAAGCGGGGGGATCTACAATGAGCAGTTCTTC.

This clonotype was counted at least ten times. V and J are TRBV7-2 and TRBJ2-1; possibly TRBD2 for D (6 bases). V was trimmed by 4 bases and J by 3 bases, leaving 13 bases between them. In germline, CDR1 is SGHTA, CDR2 FQGNSA. CDR3 length: 15 residues. The CDR3 coding sequence is TGTGCCAGCAGCTCCTTGGGACTTATCTACAATGAGCAGTTCTTC. Protein: CASSSLGLIYNEQFF.

The J gene is TRBJ1-2, the V gene TRBV10-3, with 8 nucleotides matching TRBD1. The CDR3 extends over 12 amino acids. Germline CDR1 reads ENHRY; CDR2 reads SYGVKD. The J segment lost 12 bases and the V segment lost 2 bases, leaving 5 bases of the junction unmatched. The CDR3 reads CAISEDSGGNTF. In nucleotides, the CDR3 is TGTGCCATCAGTGAGGATTCAGGGGGCAACACCTTC.

This clonotype appeared many times. This chain connects TRBV29-1 to TRBJ1-4; 8 bases agree with TRBD1. V shed 5 bases and J 6 bases; nucleotides not matched to a gene: 8. This CDR3 has 14 residues. Germline V lookup: CDR1 SQVTM, CDR2 ANQGSEA. The CDR3 DNA reads TGCAGCGTTCCACGTCACAGGGGGGATGAAAAACTGTTTTTT. Translation gives CSVPRHRGDEKLFF.

This chain uses TRBV9 with TRBJ2-2; 12 nucleotides match TRBD2. CDR3 length: 16 amino acids. V lost 4 bases and J lost 6; bases outside the gene matches: 7. The germline V gene encodes CDR1 SGDLS and CDR2 YYNGEE. CDR3 sequence (DNA): TGTGCCAGCAGCATATCCGGGACTAGCGGGTCCGGGGAGCTGTTTTTT. This gives the protein CASSISGTSGSGELFF.

The CDR3 nucleotides read TGTGCCAGCAGCTTGAGTACCGACGAGCAGTACTTC. Translated, it gives CASSLSTDEQYF. This chain joins TRBV5-6 and TRBJ2-7, with D unresolved. The ends were cut back, 1 base at V and 5 bases at J, with 7 bases in the middle. CDR3 length: 12 amino acids. Germline CDR1 is SGHDT and CDR2 is YYEEEE. Complete variable domain (other parts from reference TRBV5-6 and TRBJ2-7): DAGVTQSPTHLIKTRGQQVTLRCSPKSGHDTVSWYQQALGQGPQFIFQYYEEEERQRGNFPDRFSGHQFPNYSSELNVNALLLGDSALYLCASSLSTDEQYFGPGTRLTVT.

J is TRBJ2-1 and V is TRBV6-5, with D perhaps assigned TRBD1 or TRBD2 (5 bases each). The V end lost 3 bases, the J end lost 2 bases, and 14 bases lay between the germline ends. The CDR3 length is 16 residues. Germline assignment: CDR1 MNHEY and CDR2 SVGAGI. The chain's CDR3 is CASSYPGRDPYNEQFF. The CDR3 DNA sequence: TGTGCCAGCAGTTATCCCGGCAGGGACCCCTACAATGAGCAGTTCTTC.